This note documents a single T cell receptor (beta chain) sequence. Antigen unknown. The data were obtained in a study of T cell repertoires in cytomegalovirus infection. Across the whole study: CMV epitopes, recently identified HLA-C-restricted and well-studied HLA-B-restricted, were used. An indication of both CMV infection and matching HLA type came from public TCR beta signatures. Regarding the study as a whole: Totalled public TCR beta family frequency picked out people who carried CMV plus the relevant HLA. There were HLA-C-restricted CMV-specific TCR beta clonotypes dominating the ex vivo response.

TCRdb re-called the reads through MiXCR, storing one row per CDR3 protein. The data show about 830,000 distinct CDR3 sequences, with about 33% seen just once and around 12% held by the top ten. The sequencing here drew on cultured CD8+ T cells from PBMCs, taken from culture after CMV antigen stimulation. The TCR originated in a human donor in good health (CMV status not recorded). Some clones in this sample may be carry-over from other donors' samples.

CDR3 residues: CASRLRLAGESYNEQFF. The CDR3 bases are TGTGCCAGCAGACTACGACTAGCGGGGGAGTCCTACAATGAGCAGTTCTTC. This rearrangement joins TRBV6-8 to TRBJ2-1; 12 bases agree with TRBD2. After removal of 6 bases from V and 1 base from J, the junction contained 7 bases not matched to a gene. This CDR3 comprises 17 residues. The germline gives CDR1 MNHGY, CDR2 SAAAGT.